This T cell receptor (beta chain) derives from a study of shared clonotypes between healthy human individuals. For the study at large: CD4 naive and memory got three plates each, CD8 naive two, CD8 memory one. Findings and limits, study-wide: A handful of donors showed sharing of roughly 5% of naive CD4 clonotypes. Across subsets, estimated richness was generally greater for naive than for memory populations. Among donors, the sharing of clonotypes was expected to be influenced by sequencing depth.

Using immunoSEQ multiplex PCR, the repertoire was profiled, and TCRdb retains in-frame clones only, with some absent. The repertoire holds about 2,500,000 clones, around 90% seen once, with around 0.14% in the top ten. For this clone: Its antigen is not known.

The CDR3 contains 18 residues. Trimming left V 0 bases short and J 1 base short, with 16 bases between. The germline V gene has CDR1 MNHNS and CDR2 SASEGT. The chain couples TRBV6-1 to TRBJ1-5, with D maybe TRBD1 (5 bases). Sequenced material: naive CD4+ T cells sorted from blood. Regarding subset: CD45RA+ positively selected. This receptor was taken from a man between 18 and 35 years old in good health. The CDR3 DNA is TGTGCCAGCAGTGAAGCGCTTCGGGGGGTAGGGAGCAATCAGCCCCAGCATTTT. Encoded protein: CASSEALRGVGSNQPQHF.